The T cell receptor (beta chain) under discussion was sequenced for a study of CD8 T cells in Susac syndrome. About 0.5 to 1 ug RNA was reverse transcribed with random hexamers. TCRdb fed the immunoSEQ multiplex PCR reads into MiXCR, producing one record per CDR3 protein. The sample comprises about 280,000 distinct CDR3 sequences, 70% to 90% of which are singletons, and approximately 0.11% rests with the top ten. This clonotype has a single count. The V gene's germline CDR1 is SQVTM and CDR2 ANQGSEA. CDR3 length: 15 residues. V lost 4 bases and J lost 5; bases outside the gene matches: 9. The source of this sequence is a human donor with multiple sclerosis. Sequencing used CD8+ T cells from PBMCs. The rearrangement joins TRBV29-1 to TRBJ2-1; TRBD2 matches 9 bases. The CDR3 protein is CSVGLAGMRNNEQFF. DNA for the CDR3: TGCAGCGTTGGGCTAGCGGGGATGAGGAACAATGAGCAGTTCTTC.